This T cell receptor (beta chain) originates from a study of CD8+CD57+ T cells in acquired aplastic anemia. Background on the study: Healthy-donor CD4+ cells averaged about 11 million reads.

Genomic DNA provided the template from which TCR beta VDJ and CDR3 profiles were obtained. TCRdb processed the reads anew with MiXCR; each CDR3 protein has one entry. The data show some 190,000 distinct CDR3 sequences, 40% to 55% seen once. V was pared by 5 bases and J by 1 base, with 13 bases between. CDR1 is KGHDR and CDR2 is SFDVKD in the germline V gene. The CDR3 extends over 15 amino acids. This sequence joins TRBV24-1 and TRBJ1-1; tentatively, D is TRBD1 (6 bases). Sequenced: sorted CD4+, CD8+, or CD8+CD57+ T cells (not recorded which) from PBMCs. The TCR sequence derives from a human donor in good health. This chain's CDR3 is CATSAVRGGNTEAFF. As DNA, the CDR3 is TGTGCCACCAGTGCCGTCAGGGGTGGGAACACTGAAGCTTTCTTT.